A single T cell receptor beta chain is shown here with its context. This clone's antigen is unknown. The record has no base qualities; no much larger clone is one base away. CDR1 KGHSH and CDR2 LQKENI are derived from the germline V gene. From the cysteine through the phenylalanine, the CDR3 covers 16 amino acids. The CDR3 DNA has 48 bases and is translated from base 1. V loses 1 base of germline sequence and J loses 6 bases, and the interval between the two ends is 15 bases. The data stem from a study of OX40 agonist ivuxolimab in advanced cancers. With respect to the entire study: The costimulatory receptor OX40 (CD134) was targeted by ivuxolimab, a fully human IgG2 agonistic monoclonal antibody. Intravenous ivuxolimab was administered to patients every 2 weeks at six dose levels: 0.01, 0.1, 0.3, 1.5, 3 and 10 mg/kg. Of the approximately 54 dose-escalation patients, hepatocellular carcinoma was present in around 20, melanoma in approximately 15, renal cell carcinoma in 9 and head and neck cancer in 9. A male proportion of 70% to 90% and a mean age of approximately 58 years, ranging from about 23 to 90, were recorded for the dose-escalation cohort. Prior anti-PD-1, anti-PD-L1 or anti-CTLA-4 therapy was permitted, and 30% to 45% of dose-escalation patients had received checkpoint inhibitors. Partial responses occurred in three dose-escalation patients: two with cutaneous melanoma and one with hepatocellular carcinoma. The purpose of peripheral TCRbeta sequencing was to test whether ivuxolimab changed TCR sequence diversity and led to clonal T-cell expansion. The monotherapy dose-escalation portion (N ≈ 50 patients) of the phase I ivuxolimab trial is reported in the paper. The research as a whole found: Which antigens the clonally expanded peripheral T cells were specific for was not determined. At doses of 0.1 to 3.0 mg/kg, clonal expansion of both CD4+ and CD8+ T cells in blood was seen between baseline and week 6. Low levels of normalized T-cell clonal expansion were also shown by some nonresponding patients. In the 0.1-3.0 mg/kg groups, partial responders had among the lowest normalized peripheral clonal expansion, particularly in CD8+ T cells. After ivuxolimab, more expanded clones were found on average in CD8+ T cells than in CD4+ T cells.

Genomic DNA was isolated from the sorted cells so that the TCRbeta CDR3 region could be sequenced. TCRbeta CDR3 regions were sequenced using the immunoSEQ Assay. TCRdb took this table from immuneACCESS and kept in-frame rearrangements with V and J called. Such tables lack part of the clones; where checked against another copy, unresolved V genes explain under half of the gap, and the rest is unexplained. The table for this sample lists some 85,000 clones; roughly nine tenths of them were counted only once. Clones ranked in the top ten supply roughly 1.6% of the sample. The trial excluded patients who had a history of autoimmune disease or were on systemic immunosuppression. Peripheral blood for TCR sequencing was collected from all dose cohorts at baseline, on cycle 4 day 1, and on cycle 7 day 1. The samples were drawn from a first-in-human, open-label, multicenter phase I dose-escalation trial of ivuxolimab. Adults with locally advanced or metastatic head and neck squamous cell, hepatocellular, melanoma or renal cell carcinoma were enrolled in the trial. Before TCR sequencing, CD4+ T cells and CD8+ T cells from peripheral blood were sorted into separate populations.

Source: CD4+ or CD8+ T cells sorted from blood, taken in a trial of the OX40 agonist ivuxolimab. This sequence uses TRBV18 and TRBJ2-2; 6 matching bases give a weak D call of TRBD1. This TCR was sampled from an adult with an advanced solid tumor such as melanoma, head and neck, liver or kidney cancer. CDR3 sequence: CASSPRQGPNAGELFF. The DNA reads TGTGCCAGCTCACCACGCCAGGGGCCTAACGCCGGGGAGCTGTTTTTT.